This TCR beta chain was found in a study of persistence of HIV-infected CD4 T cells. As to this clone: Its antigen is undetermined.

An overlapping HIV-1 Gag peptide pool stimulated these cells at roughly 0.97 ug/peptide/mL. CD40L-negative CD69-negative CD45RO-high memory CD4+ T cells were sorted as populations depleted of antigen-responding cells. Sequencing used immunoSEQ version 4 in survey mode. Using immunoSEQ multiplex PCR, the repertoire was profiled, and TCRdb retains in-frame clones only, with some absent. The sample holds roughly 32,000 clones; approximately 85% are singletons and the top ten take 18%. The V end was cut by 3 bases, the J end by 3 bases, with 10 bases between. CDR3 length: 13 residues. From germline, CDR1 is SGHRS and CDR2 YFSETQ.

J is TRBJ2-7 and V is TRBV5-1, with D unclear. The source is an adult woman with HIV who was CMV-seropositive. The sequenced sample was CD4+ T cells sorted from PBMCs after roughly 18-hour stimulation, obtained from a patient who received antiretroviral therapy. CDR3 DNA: TGCGCCAGCAGCTCCAAAGTCGGCTACGAGCAGTACTTC. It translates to CASSSKVGYEQYF.